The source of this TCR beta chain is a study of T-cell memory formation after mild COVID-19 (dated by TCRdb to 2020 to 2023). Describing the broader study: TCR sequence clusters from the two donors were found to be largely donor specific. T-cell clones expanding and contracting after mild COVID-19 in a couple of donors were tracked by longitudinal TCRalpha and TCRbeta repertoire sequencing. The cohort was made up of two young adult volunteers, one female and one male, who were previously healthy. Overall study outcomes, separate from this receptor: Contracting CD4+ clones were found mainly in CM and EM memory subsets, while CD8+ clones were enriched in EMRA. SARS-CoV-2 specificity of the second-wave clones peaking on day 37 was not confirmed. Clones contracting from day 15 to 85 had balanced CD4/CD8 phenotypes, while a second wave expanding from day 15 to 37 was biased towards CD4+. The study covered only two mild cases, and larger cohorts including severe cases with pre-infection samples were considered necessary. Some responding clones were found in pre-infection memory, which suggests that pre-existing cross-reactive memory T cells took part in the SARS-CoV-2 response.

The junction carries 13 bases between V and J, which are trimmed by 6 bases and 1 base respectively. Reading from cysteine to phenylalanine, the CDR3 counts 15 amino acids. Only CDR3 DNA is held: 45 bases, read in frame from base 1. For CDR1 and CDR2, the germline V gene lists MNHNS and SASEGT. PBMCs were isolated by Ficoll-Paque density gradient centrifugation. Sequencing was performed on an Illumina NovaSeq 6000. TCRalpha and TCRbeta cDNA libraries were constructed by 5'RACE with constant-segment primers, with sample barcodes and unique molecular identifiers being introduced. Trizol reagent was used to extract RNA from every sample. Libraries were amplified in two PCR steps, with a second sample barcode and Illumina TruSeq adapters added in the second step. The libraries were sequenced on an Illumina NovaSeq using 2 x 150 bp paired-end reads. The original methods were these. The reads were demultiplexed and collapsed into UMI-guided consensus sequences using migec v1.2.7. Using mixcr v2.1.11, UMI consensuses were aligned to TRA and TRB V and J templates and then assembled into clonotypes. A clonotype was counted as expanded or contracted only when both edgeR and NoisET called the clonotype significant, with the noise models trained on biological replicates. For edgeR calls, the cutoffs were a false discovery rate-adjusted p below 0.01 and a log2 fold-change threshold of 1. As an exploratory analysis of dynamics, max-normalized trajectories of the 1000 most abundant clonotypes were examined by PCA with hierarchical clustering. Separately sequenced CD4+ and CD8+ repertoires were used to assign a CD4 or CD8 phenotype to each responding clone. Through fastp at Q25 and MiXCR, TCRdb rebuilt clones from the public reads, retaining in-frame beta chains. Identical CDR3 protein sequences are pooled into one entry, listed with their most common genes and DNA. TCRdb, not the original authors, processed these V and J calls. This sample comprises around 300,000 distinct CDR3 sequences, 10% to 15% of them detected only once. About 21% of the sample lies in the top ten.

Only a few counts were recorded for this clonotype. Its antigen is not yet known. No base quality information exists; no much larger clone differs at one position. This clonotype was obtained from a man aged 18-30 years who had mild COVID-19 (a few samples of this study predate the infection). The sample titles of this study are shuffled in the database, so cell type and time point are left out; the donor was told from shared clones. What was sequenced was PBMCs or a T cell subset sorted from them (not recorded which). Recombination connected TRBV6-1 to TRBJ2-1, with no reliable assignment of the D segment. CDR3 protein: CASSREQSSYNEQFF. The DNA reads TGTGCCAGCAGCCGTGAGCAAAGTTCCTACAATGAGCAGTTCTTC.